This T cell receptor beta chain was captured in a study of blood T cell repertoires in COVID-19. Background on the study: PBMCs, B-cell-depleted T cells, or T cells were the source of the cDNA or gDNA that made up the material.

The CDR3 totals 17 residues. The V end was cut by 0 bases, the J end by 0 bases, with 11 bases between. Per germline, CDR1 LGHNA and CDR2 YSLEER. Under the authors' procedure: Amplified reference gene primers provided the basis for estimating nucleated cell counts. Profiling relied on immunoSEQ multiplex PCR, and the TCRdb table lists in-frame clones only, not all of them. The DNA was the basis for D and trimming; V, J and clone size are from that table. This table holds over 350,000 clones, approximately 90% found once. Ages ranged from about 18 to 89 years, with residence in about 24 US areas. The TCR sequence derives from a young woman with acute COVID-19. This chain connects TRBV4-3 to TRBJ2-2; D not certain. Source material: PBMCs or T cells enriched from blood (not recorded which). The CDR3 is CASSQDIATTNTGELFF. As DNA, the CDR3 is TGCGCCAGCAGCCAAGATATTGCTACGACGAACACCGGGGAGCTGTTTTTT.